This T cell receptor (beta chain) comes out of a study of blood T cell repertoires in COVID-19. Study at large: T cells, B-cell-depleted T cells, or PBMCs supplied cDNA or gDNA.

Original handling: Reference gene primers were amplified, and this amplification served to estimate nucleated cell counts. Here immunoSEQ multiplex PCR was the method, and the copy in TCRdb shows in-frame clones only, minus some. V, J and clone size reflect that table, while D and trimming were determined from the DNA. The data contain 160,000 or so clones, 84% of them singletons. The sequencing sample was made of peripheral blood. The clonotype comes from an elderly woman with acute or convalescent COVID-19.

The CDR3 is CASSYEALFESPLHF. In DNA, the CDR3 is TGTGCCAGCAGTTATGAGGCTTTGTTCGAATCACCCCTCCACTTT. The rearrangement joins TRBV6-5 to TRBJ1-6, with D unresolved. V lost 3 bases and J 10 bases, leaving 16 bases between the germline ends. This CDR3 is 15 amino acids long. Germline-derived CDR1 and CDR2 are MNHEY and SVGAGI.